This entry features one TCR beta chain sequence. Its recognized antigen is unknown. No qualities accompany the bases; no much larger clone lies one base away. The data are from a study of response to subunit inactivated influenza vaccine (dated by TCRdb to 2016 to 2019). With regard to the full study: The study used deep quantitative T cell receptor repertoire profiling to track responses to a trivalent subunit inactivated influenza vaccine. Broader findings and caveats from the paper: The authors suggested that each seasonal influenza vaccination may recruit only a limited number of new T cells.

The germline V gene encodes CDR1 SGHTA and CDR2 FQGNSA. Clipping removes 4 bases from V and 8 bases from J, with 8 as the unmatched junction base count. Measured from the cysteine to the phenylalanine, the CDR3 is 14 residues long. The kept DNA is CDR3 alone, 42 bases in frame from the first base. The method behind the library was RT-PCR. The sequencer was an Illumina HiSeq 2500. Using fastp at Q25 and MiXCR, TCRdb reprocessed the public reads and kept productive beta chains. All rows with the same CDR3 protein become a single entry with the most common DNA and genes. In this sample the table shows hundreds of thousands of distinct CDR3 sequences, 15% to 18% of which occur a single time. The ten largest clones represent around 10% of the sample.

Sequenced here: PBMCs from blood, sampled about 12 days after vaccination. The sequence was obtained from a man aged 50 or older who received an inactivated influenza vaccine. Donor details come from another sample of the same person, matched by shared clones. The chain is encoded by TRBV7-2 joined to TRBJ2-1, and 7 junction bases match TRBD2. CDR3 protein: CASSSGGSPHEQFF. The DNA sequence is as follows: TGTGCCAGCAGCTCCGGCGGGAGCCCCCATGAGCAGTTCTTC.